The present T cell receptor (beta chain) was sequenced within a study of cytomegalovirus exposure and HLA in healthy donors. The donors were in the approximately 120-subject validation cohort; that cohort was separate from the roughly 730-subject first cohort. Trimming cost V 9 bases and J 6 bases, with 12 bases left between them. The CDR3 runs 12 residues. Germline V CDR1 and CDR2: SNHLY, FYNNEI. Measured with immunoSEQ multiplex PCR; TCRdb has only the in-frame clones, and not every one. Of 200,000 to 250,000 clones listed, about 90% are singletons. Points on this clone: Its antigen is still unknown.

Study results and limitations: Within the 120 or so validation repertoires, first-cohort TCR clusters tended to co-occur, according to a later analysis. A few of the chains that were CMV-associated were confirmed in vitro to be specific for CMV antigens. The study designated fewer than 200 TCR beta chains cytomegalovirus-associated.

The material sequenced was PBMCs. The receptor's source is a woman aged 18 to 35 in good health and CMV-seronegative. This chain joins TRBV2 and TRBJ1-5; D might be TRBD1 (5 bases). The CDR3 region has the DNA TGTGCCAGAGGGCAGGGAAGTCAGCCCCAGCATTTT. This encodes CARGQGSQPQHF. Complete variable domain (other parts from reference TRBV2 and TRBJ1-5): EPEVTQTPSHQVTQMGQEVILRCVPISNHLYFYWYRQILGQKVEFLVSFYNNEISEKSEIFDDQFSVERPDGSNFTLKIRSTKLEDSAMYFCARGQGSQPQHFGDGTRLSIL.